These 8 T cell receptor beta chains were sequenced from one sample in a study of T cells in Graves' hyperthyroidism and ophthalmopathy. Regions amplified from RNA transcripts were the TCR beta CDR3 regions. The TCR CDR3 was amplified in a first-round RT-PCR using the HTBI primer set. A single record per CDR3 protein comes from TCRdb applying MiXCR to the multiplex PCR reads. Among roughly 130,000 distinct CDR3 sequences listed, less than 25% were seen once. Sequenced input: blood. Receptors originate from a woman between 50 and 59 years old with Graves' hyperthyroidism that later progressed to Graves' ophthalmopathy.

The chain carries TRBV6-1 and TRBJ1-2; 9 nucleotides match TRBD1. The trim removed 1 base at V and 11 bases at J, leaving 2 bases unmatched. There are 12 residues in the CDR3. CDR1 is MNHNS and CDR2 is SASEGT in the germline V gene. CDR3: CASSEGDREYTF. The CDR3 DNA is TGTGCCAGCAGTGAAGGGGACAGGGAGTACACCTTC.

This clonotype has more than one count but fewer than ten. The rearrangement uses TRBV20-1 and TRBJ1-2; a possible D gene is TRBD1 (6 bases). The CDR3 consists of 13 residues. Per germline, CDR1 DFQATT and CDR2 SNEGSKA (reference sequence). The V and J ends lost 6 bases and 3 bases respectively, with 14 bases between them. This CDR3 is CSARGARDYGYTF. The CDR3 bases are TGCAGTGCGCGGGGGGCGCGGGACTATGGCTACACCTTC.

The genes are TRBV28 and TRBJ1-6, with D perhaps matching TRBD1 (5 bases). The CDR3 is made up of 16 amino acids. From germline, CDR1 is MDHEN and CDR2 SYDVKM. Deletions cut 0 bases from V and 9 bases from J, with 15 bases between. CDR3 sequence: CASSLWKGSQGSPLHF. The CDR3 bases are TGTGCCAGCAGTTTATGGAAGGGCAGTCAGGGTTCACCCCTCCACTTT.

This clonotype was counted at least ten times. V gene TRBV5-1 combines with J gene TRBJ2-1, with TRBD1 identical over 8 bases. This CDR3 region has 13 residues. V was pared by 4 bases and J by 7 bases, with 4 bases of the junction left unmatched. In germline, CDR1 is SGHRS, CDR2 YFSETQ. In DNA, the CDR3 is TGCGCCAGCAGCACTAGACAGGGGAATGAGCAGTTCTTC. It encodes CASSTRQGNEQFF. Drawing the rest from reference TRBV5-1 and TRBJ2-1, the complete variable domain is KAGVTQTPRYLIKTRGQQVTLSCSPISGHRSVSWYQQTPGQGLQFLFEYFSETQRNKGNFPGRFSGRQFSNSRSEMNVSTLELGDSALYLCASSTRQGNEQFFGPGTRLTVL.

This clonotype has ten or more counts. This chain connects TRBV6-1 to TRBJ1-2; D unresolved. The CDR3 sequence is 14 residues long. Trimming removed 2 bases from V and 4 bases from J, with 11 bases in between. In germline, CDR1 is MNHNS, CDR2 SASEGT. The chain's CDR3 is CASSERSWSYGYTF. CDR3 DNA sequence: TGTGCCAGCAGTGAACGCTCATGGTCCTATGGCTACACCTTC.

The V call is TRBV7-9, the J call TRBJ2-2; D is perhaps TRBD1 (5 bases). From germline, CDR1 is SEHNR and CDR2 FQNEAQ (reference sequence). V lost 7 bases, J lost 0 bases, and 9 bases lay in between. The CDR3 runs 14 residues. CDR3 coding DNA: TGTGCCAGCAAAGAGACAGCGAACACCGGGGAGCTGTTTTTT. Translation gives CASKETANTGELFF.

This clonotype has just a few counts. The CDR3 DNA follows: TGTGCCAGCAGCTTAGATGGGTTGGCGGGGAACGAGCAGTACTTC. Translation gives CASSLDGLAGNEQYF. The chain employs TRBV11-2 and TRBJ2-7; possibly TRBD2 for D (6 bases). The V gene's germline CDR1 is SGHAT and CDR2 FQNNGV. The CDR3 contains 15 residues. V lost 0 bases to trimming and J lost 5 bases, with 14 bases between them.

In its sample, this clonotype was seen a few times. The V gene is TRBV29-1, the J gene TRBJ2-1; D is uncertain. This CDR3 has 13 residues. V was clipped by 0 bases and J by 6 bases, with 9 bases between them. Looked up from germline, CDR1 is SQVTM and CDR2 is ANQGSEA. CDR3 in amino acids: CSVEEGRSNEQFF. The CDR3 DNA is TGCAGCGTTGAAGAGGGCAGATCCAATGAGCAGTTCTTC.